One sample yielded the 10 T cell receptor beta chains listed below, sequenced in a study of blood T cell repertoires in COVID-19. The protocol was immunoSEQ multiplex PCR, while the TCRdb copy is restricted to in-frame clones and leaves out a portion. The table lists tens of thousands of clones, under 90% of them singletons. The sample comprised peripheral blood. The receptors come from a man between 60 and 75 years old with acute or convalescent COVID-19.

The chain uses TRBV13 and TRBJ1-5, with D uncertain. V was trimmed by 2 bases and J by 0 bases, leaving 11 bases between them. Germline lookup yields CDR1 PRHDT and CDR2 FYEKMQ (reference sequence). CDR3 length: 16 amino acids. The CDR3 sequence is CASSLSGRYSNQPQHF. DNA of the CDR3: TGTGCCAGCAGCTTAAGCGGCCGTTATAGCAATCAGCCCCAGCATTTT.

This chain joins TRBV4-1 and TRBJ1-4, with 11 bases fitting TRBD1. V lost 8 bases, J lost 3 bases, and 11 bases stayed unmatched. Looked up from germline, CDR1 is MGHRA and CDR2 is YSYEKL. This CDR3 contains 17 residues. The CDR3 reads CASHMGQGVMANEKLFF. The CDR3 DNA reads TGCGCCAGCCACATGGGACAGGGGGTAATGGCTAATGAAAAACTGTTTTTT.

This clone was detected once. V gene TRBV9 combines with J gene TRBJ2-5; D may be TRBD1 (6 bases). Germline loops: CDR1 SGDLS, CDR2 YYNGEE. The CDR3 is made up of 14 amino acids. V dropped 0 bases and J dropped 1 base, with 7 bases sitting between them. In DNA form, the CDR3 reads TGTGCCAGCAGCGTAGAGGACAGCCAAGAGACCCAGTACTTC. This codes for CASSVEDSQETQYF.

V usage is TRBV10-3 and J usage is TRBJ2-7; 10 bases align to TRBD2. The V and J ends lost 6 bases and 0 bases, in that order; junction bases with no gene match: 2. This CDR3 region has 14 residues. Germline lookup yields CDR1 ENHRY and CDR2 SYGVKD. The CDR3 sequence: CAIRLAGSSYEQYF. As DNA, the CDR3 is TGTGCCATCAGACTAGCGGGGAGCTCCTACGAGCAGTACTTC.

The J gene is TRBJ2-3, the V gene TRBV6-1, with D hard to call. The V gene lost 3 bases and the J gene lost 12 bases, with 10 bases spanning the gap. The CDR3 contains 11 residues. Germline CDR1 and CDR2: MNHNS and SASEGT. CDR3 region: CASSEAVLQYF. As DNA, the CDR3 is TGTGCCAGCAGTGAGGCGGTACTTCAGTATTTT.

This sequence joins TRBV4-1 and TRBJ1-2; TRBD1 agrees at 9 bases. Unmatched junction bases numbered 9, after V lost 0 bases and J lost 4 bases. Germline CDR1 and CDR2: MGHRA and YSYEKL. This CDR3 has 17 amino acids. CDR3 bases: TGCGCCAGCAGCCAAGAGGGGACAGGGATTTTAAGCTATGGCTACACCTTC. Residues: CASSQEGTGILSYGYTF.

Only one count was recorded for this clone. The chain combines TRBV5-1 with TRBJ1-6; 7 bases map to TRBD1. CDR3 length: 14 residues. Unmatched junction bases numbered 4, after V lost 4 bases and J lost 6 bases. CDR1 and CDR2 (germline): SGHRS, YFSETQ. The chain's CDR3 is CASSLGQVNSPLHF. Here the CDR3 DNA reads TGCGCCAGCAGCCTTGGACAGGTTAATTCACCCCTCCACTTT.

V and J are TRBV30 and TRBJ1-2; D unclear. Germline V gene lookup returns CDR1 GTSNPN and CDR2 SVGIG (reference sequence). Trimming took 3 bases from V and 2 from J, leaving 16 bases between them. The CDR3 is 15 amino acids. The CDR3 is CAWRERTVVNYGYTF. In DNA, the CDR3 is TGTGCCTGGAGAGAAAGGACTGTTGTAAACTATGGCTACACCTTC. The entire variable domain, with the rest obtained from reference TRBV30 and TRBJ1-2, is as follows: SQTIHQWPATLVQPVGSPLSLECTVEGTSNPNLYWYRQAAGRGLQLLFYSVGIGQISSEVPQNLSASRPQDRQFILSSKKLLLSDSGFYLCAWRERTVVNYGYTFGSGTRLTVV.

The chain uses TRBV7-3 and TRBJ1-1; TRBD1 might be the D (5 bases). V lost 0 bases and J lost 0, with 5 bases in between. This CDR3 has 14 amino acids. Germline assignment: CDR1 SGHTA and CDR2 FQGTGA. As DNA, the CDR3 is TGTGCCAGCAGCTTAACAGGGGTGAACACTGAAGCTTTCTTT. It translates to CASSLTGVNTEAFF.

Within the sample, this clone is medium-sized. V is TRBV9 and J is TRBJ1-5; D is unresolved. Germline CDR1 reads SGDLS; CDR2 reads YYNGEE. The CDR3 has 15 amino acids. V was clipped by 0 bases and J by 2 bases, with 9 bases between them. In nucleotides, the CDR3 is TGTGCCAGCAGCGTAGGAGGGTTGGGCAATCAGCCCCAGCATTTT. It yields the protein CASSVGGLGNQPQHF.